Each of the 27 T cell receptor beta chains below was sequenced from the same sample in a study of neurological immune-mediated disorders. Indicated time point: longitudinal time-point 2. TCRdb processed the 5' RACE reads anew with MiXCR; each CDR3 protein has one entry. Counted here are 70,000 to 95,000 distinct CDR3 sequences, approximately 13% occurring once; the ten biggest clones make up about 5%. Sequenced material: PBMCs. The receptor set was obtained from a female donor with HTLV-1-associated myelopathy (HAM/TSP).

This clonotype was observed many times. The chain carries TRBV12-3 or TRBV12-4 and TRBJ1-2; D unclear. Trimming took off 6 bases at V and 0 bases at J, with 11 bases between the two ends. This CDR3 spans 14 amino acids. In DNA, the CDR3 is TGTGCCAGCAGCCCTAGCGCGACTAACTATGGCTACACCTTC. Protein product: CASSPSATNYGYTF.

This clonotype has a count of ten or more. This chain joins TRBV7-8 and TRBJ2-2, with D unclear. Germline loops: CDR1 SGHVS, CDR2 FQNEAQ. The CDR3 length is 11 residues. V lost 7 bases and J 5 bases, leaving 5 bases between the germline ends. CDR3 sequence reads: CASTETGELFF. The DNA for the CDR3 is TGTGCCAGCACTGAAACCGGGGAGCTGTTTTTT.

About this clonotype: At one end, the junction sequence differs from germline, possibly due to a read error. The V gene is TRBV18, the J gene TRBJ2-1, with 11 nucleotides matching TRBD1. Germline-derived CDR1 and CDR2 are KGHSH and LQKENI. The CDR3 has 19 residues. CDR3 coding DNA: TGTGCCAGCTCACCACCGTGGACAGGGGGCGCGTTTGGTGAGAATGAGAAGTTCTTC. It yields the protein CASSPPWTGGAFGENEKFF.

This clonotype was seen many times. This chain links TRBV28 with TRBJ2-2, with D uncertain. V was pared by 3 bases and J by 5 bases, with 7 bases between. CDR3 length equals 13 residues. Germline CDR1 MDHEN, CDR2 SYDVKM. The CDR3, as DNA: TGTGCCAGCAGTTTCCTGGGGACCGGGGAGCTGTTTTTT. Its protein is CASSFLGTGELFF.

This clonotype showed up just a few times. The chain couples TRBV5-1 to TRBJ2-2; 9 bases map to TRBD1. Germline V lookup: CDR1 SGHRS, CDR2 YFSETQ. The CDR3 covers 16 residues. Germline trimming cut 4 bases from V and 6 bases from J; bases unmatched to any gene: 10. DNA for the CDR3: TGCGCCAGCAGCCCTGGGACAGGGAATTTCGCCGGGGAGCTGTTTTTT. It specifies CASSPGTGNFAGELFF.

This clonotype was counted many times. The CDR3: CASSQEGSGPRSDYTF. As DNA, the CDR3 is TGCGCCAGCAGCCAAGAGGGGTCAGGGCCCCGTAGCGACTACACCTTC. The V gene is TRBV4-1, the J gene TRBJ1-2, with D perhaps TRBD1 (5 bases). Germline lookup yields CDR1 MGHRA and CDR2 YSYEKL. This CDR3 has 16 amino acids. With 0 bases removed from V and 10 bases from J, the gap between germline ends came to 21 bases.

This clonotype was picked up many times. The chain joins TRBV5-1 to TRBJ2-3; 10 bases fit TRBD2. V lost 0 bases, J lost 8 bases, and 15 bases stayed unmatched. This CDR3 spans 18 amino acids. The germline CDR1 and CDR2 sequences are SGHRS and YFSETQ. The CDR3 reads CASSLDVAGGPSVGTQYF. CDR3 nucleotides: TGCGCCAGCAGCTTGGACGTAGCGGGGGGACCTTCGGTCGGTACGCAGTATTTT.

There are many counts of this clonotype. V and J are TRBV4-1 and TRBJ2-3; 7 bases line up with TRBD1. This CDR3 contains 15 residues. Germline V CDR1 and CDR2: MGHRA, YSYEKL. Trimming at V came to 4 bases and at J to 6 bases, leaving 10 bases not matched to a gene. The CDR3 sequence is CASSRRQGEGDTQYF. CDR3 bases: TGCGCCAGCAGCCGACGACAGGGAGAGGGGGATACGCAGTATTTT.

This clonotype was recorded once. V is TRBV5-6 and J is TRBJ2-1; unclear D gene. V dropped 6 bases and J dropped 0 bases, with 16 bases sitting between them. Germline lookup yields CDR1 SGHDT and CDR2 YYEEEE. CDR3 length equals 16 residues. This CDR3 reads CASKTLTGSSYNEQFF. CDR3 DNA: TGTGCCAGCAAAACGTTGACCGGTAGCTCCTACAATGAGCAGTTCTTC.

This clonotype was counted at least ten times. The V and J genes are TRBV12-3 or TRBV12-4 and TRBJ1-2; possible D gene TRBD1, 5 bases. Trimming pared 5 bases from V and 4 bases from J, leaving 17 bases between. The CDR3 spans 15 residues. This CDR3 reads CASSLKGAPSYGYTF. The CDR3 DNA is TGTGCCAGCAGTCTAAAAGGGGCCCCTAGCTATGGCTACACCTTC.

This clonotype was seen a handful of times. This chain connects TRBV5-1 to TRBJ2-3; no firm D call. Trimming removed 5 bases from V and 1 base from J, with 14 bases in between. This CDR3 has 15 amino acids. Germline-derived CDR1 and CDR2 are SGHRS and YFSETQ. The DNA of the CDR3 is TGCGCCAGCAGTCATACTGACCCGGGCACAGATACGCAGTATTTT. As protein: CASSHTDPGTDTQYF.

This clonotype turned up a few times. This rearrangement joins TRBV20-1 to TRBJ2-7, with D perhaps given as TRBD1 or TRBD2 (5 bases each). Germline values: CDR1 DFQATT, CDR2 SNEGSKA (reference sequence). V lost 7 bases and J 2 bases, leaving 18 bases between the germline ends. The CDR3 sequence is 14 residues long. The chain's CDR3 is CSGVQPGATYEQYF. The CDR3, as DNA: TGCAGTGGGGTACAGCCCGGGGCGACCTACGAGCAGTACTTC.

This clonotype has ten or more counts. J is TRBJ2-7 and V is TRBV5-1, with D maybe TRBD1 (6 bases). The V end was cut by 9 bases, the J end by 6 bases, with 22 bases between. The CDR3 totals 14 residues. Germline CDR1 reads SGHRS; CDR2 reads YFSETQ. DNA of the CDR3: TGCGCCACTACACCGGGACCAGGGGAAGGCGAGCAGTACTTC. Protein: CATTPGPGEGEQYF.

This clonotype was counted ten times or more. The CDR3, as DNA: TGTGCCAGCAGTGAAATCCTCAGGGGGGGTGATGAGCAGTTCTTC. It translates to CASSEILRGGDEQFF. The chain uses TRBV25-1 and TRBJ2-1, with D perhaps matching TRBD1 or TRBD2 (7 bases each). Germline-derived CDR1 and CDR2 are MGHDK and SYGVNS. V lost 2 bases to trimming and J lost 8 bases, with 16 bases between them. The CDR3 consists of 15 residues.

This clonotype was found many times. This chain links TRBV5-6 with TRBJ1-1, with D unresolved. This CDR3 comprises 12 residues. The V end lost 5 bases, the J end lost 5 bases, and 10 bases lay between the germline ends. Germline values: CDR1 SGHDT, CDR2 YYEEEE. The CDR3 spells CASSYGKTEAFF. The CDR3 DNA reads as TGTGCCAGCAGTTACGGTAAAACTGAAGCTTTCTTT.

This clonotype was counted at least ten times. At one end the junction does not follow the germline gene, possibly because of a read error. The chain employs TRBV5-1 and TRBJ1-3, with D tentatively TRBD1 (5 bases). The CDR3 covers 16 residues. The germline V gene has CDR1 SGHRS and CDR2 YFSETQ. As DNA, the CDR3 is TGCGCCAGCAGCTTATTAACAGGCGTACCTGGGAACACCATATATTTT. Translation: CASSLLTGVPGNTIYF.

This clonotype was seen at least ten times. This rearrangement joins TRBV5-1 to TRBJ2-5; perhaps TRBD2 as D (6 bases). From germline, CDR1 is SGHRS and CDR2 YFSETQ. CDR3 length: 15 residues. The V and J ends lost 0 bases and 2 bases respectively, with 11 bases between them. The CDR3 coding sequence is TGCGCCAGCAGCTTGGGGGGACTGAGTCAAGAGACCCAGTACTTC. It translates to CASSLGGLSQETQYF.

This clonotype came up many times. The chain joins TRBV5-1 to TRBJ2-1, with 8 nucleotides matching TRBD2. V gave up 0 bases and J gave up 12 bases; unmatched junction bases: 8. The CDR3 is made up of 14 amino acids. CDR1 is SGHRS and CDR2 is YFSETQ in the germline V gene. The CDR3, as DNA: TGCGCCAGCAGCTTGGGACTAGCGCGGGAAGGGCAGTTCTTC. Protein: CASSLGLAREGQFF.

This clonotype appeared many times. The V gene is TRBV10-3, the J gene TRBJ2-6; D is undetermined. V dropped 6 bases and J dropped 12 bases, with 12 bases sitting between them. Germline V gene lookup returns CDR1 ENHRY and CDR2 SYGVKD. CDR3 length: 12 amino acids. For the CDR3, the DNA is TGTGCCATCAGCGGTCCCAACTTCGTCCTGACTTTC. Translating gives CAISGPNFVLTF.

This clonotype was detected ten times or more. The V gene is TRBV4-1, the J gene TRBJ2-7, with a weak D call TRBD2 (6 bases). CDR1 MGHRA and CDR2 YSYEKL come from the germline V gene. The CDR3 is 15 residues long. Trimming stripped 3 bases from V and 3 bases from J, with 15 bases between. CDR3 protein: CASSHSGTGDYEQYF. The CDR3 coding sequence is TGCGCCAGCAGCCACTCCGGGACGGGGGACTACGAGCAGTACTTC.

V usage is TRBV7-2 and J usage is TRBJ1-2; D gene uncertain. The CDR3 is made up of 13 amino acids. Trimming pared 5 bases from V and 4 bases from J, leaving 11 bases between. Per the germline V gene, CDR1 is SGHTA and CDR2 is FQGNSA. CDR3 amino acids: CASSPSTFYGYTF. CDR3 DNA sequence: TGTGCCAGCAGCCCGTCGACATTCTATGGCTACACCTTC.

This clonotype was seen repeatedly, ten times or more. This sequence joins TRBV7-9 and TRBJ1-2, with D possibly being TRBD1 (6 bases). This CDR3 spans 13 amino acids. CDR1 and CDR2 (germline): SEHNR, FQNEAQ (reference sequence). The V and J ends lost 2 bases and 6 bases respectively, with 10 bases between them. The CDR3 DNA is TGTGCCAGCAGCTTAAAAACAGGGCATGGCTACACCTTC. Translating it yields CASSLKTGHGYTF.

This clonotype has a count of ten or more. This chain joins TRBV2 and TRBJ2-3; D remains unclear. V lost 4 bases to trimming and J lost 2 bases, with 10 bases between them. Per germline, CDR1 SNHLY and CDR2 FYNNEI. CDR3 length: 14 amino acids. The CDR3 loop reads CASSAWFITDTQYF. The DNA of the CDR3 is TGTGCCAGCAGTGCCTGGTTTATCACAGATACGCAGTATTTT. Drawing the rest from reference TRBV2 and TRBJ2-3, the complete variable domain is EPEVTQTPSHQVTQMGQEVILRCVPISNHLYFYWYRQILGQKVEFLVSFYNNEISEKSEIFDDQFSVERPDGSNFTLKIRSTKLEDSAMYFCASSAWFITDTQYFGPGTRLTVL.

This clonotype came up many times. The chain links TRBV6-5 to TRBJ2-3; tentative D call: TRBD1 (5 bases). Per the germline V gene, CDR1 is MNHEY and CDR2 is SVGAGI. The V gene lost 0 bases and the J gene lost 2 bases, with 9 bases spanning the gap. The CDR3 runs 15 residues. The CDR3 loop is CASSYSDGATDTQYF. CDR3 bases: TGTGCCAGCAGTTACTCAGATGGGGCCACAGATACGCAGTATTTT.

This clonotype was found many times. J is TRBJ2-7 and V is TRBV5-1; TRBD1 aligns across 9 bases. After removal of 2 bases from V and 1 base from J, the junction contained 4 bases not matched to a gene. This CDR3 comprises 15 residues. The germline V gene has CDR1 SGHRS and CDR2 YFSETQ. The CDR3 spells CASSLGQGTSYEQYF. CDR3 DNA sequence: TGCGCCAGCAGCTTAGGACAGGGGACATCCTACGAGCAGTACTTC.

This clonotype was recorded at least ten times. The V and J genes are TRBV18 and TRBJ2-1; TRBD2 is a possible D gene (5 bases). CDR1 KGHSH and CDR2 LQKENI come from the germline V gene. V was cut by 1 base and J by 8 bases, with 6 bases left in between. This CDR3 spans 12 amino acids. CDR3 loop: CASSPQDYEQFF. The CDR3 bases are TGTGCCAGCTCACCACAGGACTATGAGCAGTTCTTC.

This clonotype showed up just once. The chain is built from TRBV27 and TRBJ1-2; 11 nucleotides agree with TRBD1. Germline CDR1 and CDR2: MNHEY and SMNVEV (reference sequence). This CDR3 is built from 15 residues. The trim removed 5 bases at V and 4 bases at J, leaving 6 bases unmatched. For the CDR3, the DNA is TGTGCCAGCAGTCCGTGGGGGACAGGGGGCTATGGCTACACCTTC. Its translation: CASSPWGTGGYGYTF.